The clone carrying this T cell receptor beta chain was seen once. CDR3 length: 12 amino acids. V shed 3 bases and J 7 bases; nucleotides not matched to a gene: 2. This sample was taken from a study of blood T cell repertoires in COVID-19. Sequencing was performed with immunoSEQ multiplex PCR; in TCRdb, only in-frame clones are kept and a portion is missing. Of around 250,000 clones in the sample, around 84% were seen once. V usage is TRBV12-3 or TRBV12-4 and J usage is TRBJ1-2; 7 nucleotides match TRBD1. Source material: PBMCs or T cells enriched from blood (not recorded which). The sequence was collected from a man aged 25-40 years with acute COVID-19. CDR3 in amino acids: CASSLTGSGYTF. In DNA, the CDR3 is TGTGCCAGCAGTTTGACAGGGAGTGGCTACACCTTC.